A single sample gave rise to the 15 T cell receptor beta chains below, sequenced in a study of shared clonotypes between healthy human individuals. Clones were read by immunoSEQ multiplex PCR, and TCRdb kept only the in-frame ones, dropping some. Counted here are a few hundred thousand clones, just over 95% occurring once; the ten biggest clones make up around 0.3%. The specimen sequenced was memory CD8+ T cells sorted from blood. Subset defined: CD45RO+ cells pooled with CCR7-negative TemRA cells. These receptors came from a man younger than 40 in good health.

The chain recombines TRBV11-2 with TRBJ1-2; 10 positions match TRBD1. This CDR3 has 14 amino acids. V lost 1 base to trimming and J lost 7 bases; unmatched junction nucleotides: 3. CDR1 is SGHAT, CDR2 FQNNGV, per germline. CDR3: CASSLGQGAGGYTF. The CDR3 DNA sequence: TGTGCCAGCAGCTTAGGACAGGGGGCGGGTGGCTACACCTTC.

V gene TRBV2 combines with J gene TRBJ1-1, with D unresolved. CDR1 and CDR2 (germline): SNHLY, FYNNEI. There are 13 residues in the CDR3. V was clipped by 0 bases and J by 7 bases, with 9 bases between them. The CDR3 loop reads CASSEAGSFEAFF. The CDR3 DNA sequence: TGTGCCAGCAGTGAAGCGGGGAGTTTTGAAGCTTTCTTT.

V and J are TRBV30 and TRBJ2-1; TRBD2 is a possible D gene (5 bases). Germline-derived CDR1 and CDR2 are GTSNPN and SVGIG (reference sequence). This CDR3 has 13 amino acids. V gave up 4 bases and J gave up 7 bases, with 14 bases separating them. Written as DNA, the CDR3 is TGTGCCTGGAACCCCCTAGGCGGGAATGAGCAGTTCTTC. As protein: CAWNPLGGNEQFF.

The chain employs TRBV6-1 and TRBJ2-7; D gene unclear. CDR1 MNHNS and CDR2 SASEGT come from the germline V gene. V lost 4 bases and J 2 bases, leaving 12 bases between the germline ends. This CDR3 is built from 14 residues. CDR3 in amino acids: CASSGSPIPYEQYF. As DNA, the CDR3 is TGTGCCAGCAGTGGGTCACCCATACCCTACGAGCAGTACTTC.

This chain joins TRBV5-4 and TRBJ2-3, with D possibly being TRBD1 (5 bases). The CDR3 has 14 amino acids. V was pared by 1 base and J by 5 bases, with 11 bases between. Germline V lookup: CDR1 SGHNT, CDR2 YYREEE (reference sequence). Here the CDR3 reads CASSLTGREDTQYF. CDR3 DNA sequence: TGTGCCAGCAGCTTGACGGGCAGGGAAGATACGCAGTATTTT.

The chain uses TRBV7-2 and TRBJ1-2; no clear D. The CDR3 length is 14 residues. Per germline, CDR1 SGHTA and CDR2 FQGNSA. V gave up 0 bases and J gave up 7 bases, with 12 bases separating them. CDR3 DNA sequence: TGTGCCAGCAGCTTAGCAGGGTGGTTTCGTGGCTACACCTTC. Translation: CASSLAGWFRGYTF. Together with reference TRBV7-2 and TRBJ1-2, the CDR3 gives the full variable domain: GAGVSQSPSNKVTEKGKDVELRCDPISGHTALYWYRQSLGQGLEFLIYFQGNSAPDKSGLPSDRFSAERTGGSVSTLTIQRTQQEDSAVYLCASSLAGWFRGYTFGSGTRLTVV.

V usage is TRBV6-6 and J usage is TRBJ2-1, with D uncertain. The CDR3 covers 15 residues. V lost 2 bases and J lost 3, with 11 bases in between. Germline values: CDR1 MNHNY, CDR2 SVGAGI (reference sequence). CDR3 in amino acids: CASSYLWPNYNEQFF. CDR3 in DNA: TGTGCCAGCAGTTACCTCTGGCCCAACTACAATGAGCAGTTCTTC.

The CDR3: CAISARPVDYEQYF. The CDR3 nucleotides are TGTGCCATCAGTGCTAGGCCTGTTGACTACGAGCAGTACTTC. This chain joins TRBV10-3 and TRBJ2-7; D call uncertain. Trimming shortened V by 4 bases and J by 3 bases, and 13 bases separated the two germline ends. CDR1 and CDR2 from the germline V gene are ENHRY and SYGVKD. The CDR3 has 14 residues.

The chain employs TRBV10-2 and TRBJ2-7; 11 bases agree with TRBD2. The J segment lost 4 bases and the V segment lost 7 bases, leaving 6 bases of the junction unmatched. Per the germline V gene, CDR1 is WSHSY and CDR2 is SAAADI. The CDR3 contains 14 residues. The CDR3 loop is CASKRLAGFYEQYF. As DNA, the CDR3 is TGCGCCAGCAAACGACTAGCGGGATTTTACGAGCAGTACTTC.

The chain couples TRBV29-1 to TRBJ2-7; D is possibly TRBD2 (6 bases). Germline V gene sequence: CDR1 SQVTM, CDR2 ANQGSEA. V was cut by 4 bases and J by 4 bases, with 29 bases left in between. The CDR3 sequence is 18 residues long. CDR3: CSVVGLSGFPAGKYEQYF. Here the CDR3 DNA reads TGCAGCGTTGTTGGGTTATCGGGATTCCCCGCGGGAAAGTACGAGCAGTACTTC.

The chain employs TRBV10-1 and TRBJ2-4; TRBD1 is a possible D gene (6 bases). The CDR3 consists of 15 residues. The germline V and J ends were trimmed by 3 bases and 1 base, with 10 bases remaining between them. Germline CDR1 reads WNHNN; CDR2 reads SYGVQD (reference sequence). The CDR3 here is CASSDRGSAKNIQYF. CDR3 DNA sequence: TGCGCCAGCAGTGATAGGGGGTCGGCCAAAAACATTCAGTACTTC.

V is TRBV30 and J is TRBJ1-4; D unclear. CDR1 and CDR2 (germline): GTSNPN, SVGIG (reference sequence). V was trimmed by 3 bases and J by 5 bases, leaving 4 bases between them. This CDR3 spans 11 amino acids. This CDR3 is CAWSRNEKLFF. In DNA, the CDR3 is TGTGCCTGGAGCAGGAATGAAAAACTGTTTTTT.

The chain combines TRBV29-1 with TRBJ2-2; D is perhaps TRBD1 (5 bases). The germline V and J ends were trimmed by 4 bases and 5 bases, with 8 bases remaining between them. The CDR3 covers 12 residues. CDR1 and CDR2 from the germline V gene are SQVTM and ANQGSEA. CDR3: CSVGRGTGELFF. CDR3 nucleotides: TGCAGCGTTGGAAGGGGTACCGGGGAGCTGTTTTTT.

The V call is TRBV9, the J call TRBJ2-1; D is unresolved. The CDR3 loop spans 14 amino acids. Germline lookup yields CDR1 SGDLS and CDR2 YYNGEE. With 0 bases removed from V and 0 bases from J, the gap between germline ends came to 4 bases. CDR3 residues: CASSVAGSYNEQFF. CDR3 bases: TGTGCCAGCAGCGTAGCGGGCTCCTACAATGAGCAGTTCTTC.

The chain uses TRBV1 and TRBJ1-3. TRBV1 is a known pseudogene. CDR3 length equals 16 residues. The CDR3 region is CTSSQEVPFSGNTIYF. The CDR3 DNA sequence: TGCACCAGCAGCCAAGAAGTGCCATTCTCTGGAAACACCATATATTTT.